This entry concerns a single T cell receptor beta chain. Antigen: not known. The PCR was carried out with 60 Vbeta primers and 13 Jbeta primers. Using immunoSEQ multiplex PCR, the repertoire was profiled, and TCRdb retains in-frame clones only, with some absent. The sample shows tens of thousands of clones, 70% to 80% of them seen only once. This sample was taken from a study of cytomegalovirus exposure and HLA in healthy donors. The study, taken as a whole, reports: Earlier findings revealed that most TCR beta V segments proved productive either about 90% or about 30% of the time. Later analysis reportedly placed an Asian-associated ancestry cluster below the roughly 700-donor mean in N-insertions. There were under 200 TCR beta chains listed as cytomegalovirus-associated.

This clonotype was sampled from a man aged 25 to 40 in good health and CMV-seronegative. The sample taken for sequencing was PBMCs.

The CDR3, as DNA: TGCAGCGTGGAGGGGTGGCTTGGAGGGAACATTCAGTACTTC. Its translation is CSVEGWLGGNIQYF. The chain joins TRBV29-1 to TRBJ2-4, with D maybe TRBD2 (6 bases). Trimming removed 6 bases at V and 7 bases at J, with 19 bases between. This CDR3 region has 14 residues. In germline, CDR1 is SQVTM, CDR2 ANQGSEA.